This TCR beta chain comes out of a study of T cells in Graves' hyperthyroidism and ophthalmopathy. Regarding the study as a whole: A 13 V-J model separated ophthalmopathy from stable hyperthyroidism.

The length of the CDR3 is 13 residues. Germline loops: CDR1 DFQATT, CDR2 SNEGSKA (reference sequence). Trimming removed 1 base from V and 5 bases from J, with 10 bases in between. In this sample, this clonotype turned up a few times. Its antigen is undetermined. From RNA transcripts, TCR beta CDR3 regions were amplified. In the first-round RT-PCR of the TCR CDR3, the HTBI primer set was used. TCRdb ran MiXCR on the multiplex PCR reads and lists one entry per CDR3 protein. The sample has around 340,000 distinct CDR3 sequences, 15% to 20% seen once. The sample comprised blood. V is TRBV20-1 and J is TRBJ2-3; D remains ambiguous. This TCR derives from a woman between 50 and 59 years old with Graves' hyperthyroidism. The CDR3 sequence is CSARVPGLDTQYF. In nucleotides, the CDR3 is TGCAGTGCTAGAGTTCCAGGTCTAGATACGCAGTATTTT.